The 25 T cell receptor beta chains below come from one sample, sequenced in a study of blood T cell repertoires in COVID-19 (dated by TCRdb to 2020 to 2022). Libraries were constructed by the immunoSEQ multiplex PCR assay. Entries here come from immuneACCESS through TCRdb and include only in-frame sequences with V and J called. Some clones fail to appear in such tables; in the studies checked, an unresolved V gene covers under half of the shortfall, and the cause of the remainder is unknown. Across this sample there are around 95,000 clones, with about 77% seen only once. About 12% of the sample comes from the top ten. The source material was peripheral blood. All receptors derive from a woman between 70 and 85 years old with acute or convalescent COVID-19.

V gene TRBV14 combines with J gene TRBJ2-2, with D perhaps matching TRBD1 (5 bases). The ends were cut back, 1 base at V and 4 bases at J, with 16 bases in the middle. Germline V CDR1 and CDR2: SGHDN, FVKESK. The CDR3 is made up of 17 amino acids. The CDR3 DNA reads TGTGCCAGCAGCCAAGCGCCGGTCAGGGTTCGCACCGGGGAGCTGTTTTTT. Translation: CASSQAPVRVRTGELFF.

The chain employs TRBV2 and TRBJ1-1, with D maybe TRBD1 (5 bases). V was pared by 7 bases and J by 7 bases, with 19 bases between. The CDR3 is made up of 14 amino acids. The V gene's germline CDR1 is SNHLY and CDR2 FYNNEI. This CDR3 reads CASTQVWQGGEAFF. CDR3 sequence (DNA): TGTGCCAGCACCCAAGTCTGGCAGGGAGGTGAAGCTTTCTTT.

A word on this clone: One end of the junction fails to match germline, which may point to a read error. The chain is built from TRBV13 and TRBJ2-1; D unclear. The germline gives CDR1 PRHDT, CDR2 FYEKMQ (reference sequence). The CDR3 contains 14 residues. This chain's CDR3 is CASSLGDSNNEQFF. DNA for the CDR3: TGTGCCAGCAGCTTAGGCGACTCCAACAATGAGCAGTTCTTC.

To note about this clone: This sample includes further DNA sequences coding for the same CDR3. The gene calls are TRBV5-8 and TRBJ2-2; perhaps TRBD1 as D (6 bases). CDR3 length: 14 amino acids. Trimming pared 0 bases from V and 6 bases from J, leaving 9 bases between. CDR1 is SGHTS and CDR2 is YDEGEE in the germline V gene. This CDR3 reads CASSLGQEAGELFF. The CDR3 nucleotides are TGTGCCAGCAGCTTGGGACAGGAGGCCGGGGAGCTGTTTTTT.

CDR3 loop: CASRNQGLAEAFF. The DNA for the CDR3 is TGTGCCAGCAGAAACCAGGGTTTAGCTGAAGCTTTCTTT. J is TRBJ1-1 and V is TRBV6-5; a possible D gene is TRBD1 (5 bases). V gave up 6 bases and J gave up 6 bases, with 14 bases separating them. CDR3 size: 13 residues. Germline values: CDR1 MNHEY, CDR2 SVGAGI.

The chain carries TRBV3-1 (or the pseudogene TRBV3-2) and TRBJ1-4; D ambiguous. Per germline, CDR1 LGHDT and CDR2 YNNKEL (reference sequence). V lost 2 bases, J lost 8 bases, and 9 bases lay in between. This CDR3 is 13 amino acids long. CDR3 nucleotide sequence: TGTGCCAGCAGCCAATATCAGTTGGAAAAACTGTTTTTT. It is translated as CASSQYQLEKLFF.

The rearrangement joins TRBV11-3 to TRBJ2-1, with 8 nucleotides matching TRBD2. Germline CDR1 SGHNT, CDR2 YENEEA. This CDR3 has 14 amino acids. V shed 5 bases, J shed 3 bases, and the junction held 3 bases outside the gene matches. This CDR3 is CASSLSGVYNEQFF. The CDR3 coding sequence is TGTGCCAGCAGCCTTAGCGGGGTCTACAATGAGCAGTTCTTC.

This clone has only one observation. The rearrangement links TRBV5-4 to TRBJ1-3; a weak D match, TRBD1 (6 bases). Germline V gene lookup returns CDR1 SGHNT and CDR2 YYREEE (reference sequence). The CDR3 covers 16 residues. V was shortened by 0 bases and J by 4 bases, with 14 bases between the two germline ends. For the CDR3, the DNA is TGTGCCAGCAGCTTGGCCCAGGGGCCACTAGGAAACACCATATATTTT. Its protein is CASSLAQGPLGNTIYF.

The rearrangement links TRBV6-5 to TRBJ1-2; the match to TRBD1 covers 9 bases. The CDR3 is 14 residues long. Per the germline V gene, CDR1 is MNHEY and CDR2 is SVGAGI. Trimming at V came to 8 bases and at J to 2 bases, leaving 6 bases not matched to a gene. CDR3 DNA sequence: TGTGCCAGCGGACTAGGACAGGGGAACTATGGCTACACCTTC. As protein: CASGLGQGNYGYTF.

The V gene is TRBV6-2 or TRBV6-3, the J gene TRBJ2-7; 8 bases fit TRBD1. The germline V gene has CDR1 MNHEY and CDR2 SVGEGT. This CDR3 contains 16 residues. With V trimmed by 4 bases and J by 1 base, 9 bases remained unmatched. The CDR3 DNA reads as TGTGCCAGCAGTTTCGGACAGGGTGGAAGGTCCTACGAGCAGTACGTC. As protein: CASSFGQGGRSYEQYV.

This chain uses TRBV5-1 with TRBJ2-5; TRBD1 matches at 8 bases. J was trimmed by 5 bases and V by 4 bases; bases with no gene match: 10. The CDR3 is made up of 15 amino acids. The germline V gene has CDR1 SGHRS and CDR2 YFSETQ. This CDR3 reads CASSLDGTGVETQYF. The CDR3 DNA is TGCGCCAGCAGCCTGGACGGGACAGGTGTCGAGACCCAGTACTTC.

The chain links TRBV2 to TRBJ2-3; D gene uncertain. Trimming left V 2 bases short and J 6 bases short, with 9 bases between. The CDR3 is made up of 13 amino acids. Germline values: CDR1 SNHLY, CDR2 FYNNEI. The DNA of the CDR3 is TGTGCCAGCAGTGAACGGTCAATGGATACGCAGTATTTT. This codes for CASSERSMDTQYF.

The J gene is TRBJ2-7, the V gene TRBV15; 10 nucleotides agree with TRBD1. Looked up from germline, CDR1 is LNHNV and CDR2 is YYDKDF (reference sequence). This CDR3 is built from 17 residues. Trimming at V came to 3 bases and at J to 6 bases, leaving 14 bases not matched to a gene. CDR3 residues: CATSSHSVGTGVSEQYF. DNA for the CDR3: TGTGCCACCAGCAGCCATTCAGTAGGGACAGGGGTAAGCGAGCAGTACTTC. Full variable domain (missing parts from reference TRBV15 and TRBJ2-7): DAMVIQNPRYQVTQFGKPVTLSCSQTLNHNVMYWYQQKSSQAPKLLFHYYDKDFNNEADTPDNFQSRRPNTSFCFLDIRSPGLGDTAMYLCATSSHSVGTGVSEQYFGPGTRLTVT.

This chain uses TRBV7-2 with TRBJ2-1; the D is unclear. Trimming removed 4 bases at V and 8 bases at J, with 9 bases between. The CDR3 runs to 12 residues. The germline CDR1 and CDR2 sequences are SGHTA and FQGNSA. CDR3 DNA: TGTGCCAGCAGCTGGAGTCGCGATGAGCAGTTCTTC. Protein: CASSWSRDEQFF.

A few counts support this clone. The rearrangement joins TRBV19 to TRBJ1-1; 7 positions agree with TRBD1. CDR1 and CDR2 from the germline V gene are LNHDA and SQIVND (reference sequence). This CDR3 has 13 residues. Trimming took 4 bases from V and 2 from J; bases not matched to a gene: 1. The CDR3 here is CASSNRGNTEAFF. The CDR3 DNA reads TGTGCCAGTAGTAACAGGGGTAACACTGAAGCTTTCTTT.

The chain links TRBV6-4 to TRBJ1-2; D is undetermined. V was clipped by 3 bases and J by 3 bases, with 8 bases between them. This CDR3 has 13 residues. Germline CDR1 and CDR2: MRHNA and SNTAGT. The CDR3 loop reads CASSERGDYGYTF. The CDR3 coding sequence is TGTGCCAGCAGTGAGCGGGGAGACTATGGCTACACCTTC.

The chain uses TRBV6-6 and TRBJ1-4; possible D gene TRBD1, 6 bases. Trimming removed 6 bases from V and 6 bases from J, with 14 bases in between. The CDR3 runs to 14 residues. The germline V gene encodes CDR1 MNHNY and CDR2 SVGAGI (reference sequence). CDR3 region: CASRTRDTDEKLFF. CDR3 sequence (DNA): TGTGCCAGCAGAACCCGGGACACGGATGAAAAACTGTTTTTT.

The V and J genes are TRBV2 and TRBJ2-7; the D gene is possibly TRBD1 (6 bases). The CDR3 length is 12 residues. The V gene's germline CDR1 is SNHLY and CDR2 FYNNEI. Trimming left V 6 bases short and J 4 bases short, with 10 bases between. DNA of the CDR3: TGTGCCAGCAGGGAGCAGGGGTACGAGCAGTACGTC. Its translation: CASREQGYEQYV.

This chain joins TRBV5-4 and TRBJ2-7; 9 bases are a match to TRBD1. The CDR3 consists of 17 residues. Trimming took 4 bases from V and 4 from J; bases not matched to a gene: 15. Germline V lookup: CDR1 SGHNT, CDR2 YYREEE (reference sequence). CDR3 DNA: TGTGCCAGCAGCCCAAAGTACAGGGGGCGCGGTGCGTACGAGCAGTACTTC. As protein: CASSPKYRGRGAYEQYF. Supplemented by reference TRBV5-4 and TRBJ2-7, the full variable domain reads ETGVTQSPTHLIKTRGQQVTLRCSSQSGHNTVSWYQQALGQGPQFIFQYYREEENGRGNFPPRFSGLQFPNYSSELNVNALELDDSALYLCASSPKYRGRGAYEQYFGPGTRLTVT.

The V and J genes are TRBV6-4 and TRBJ2-5; D may be TRBD1 (6 bases). Trimming pared 4 bases from V and 0 bases from J, leaving 15 bases between. The CDR3 totals 16 residues. Germline assignment: CDR1 MRHNA and CDR2 SNTAGT. The CDR3 DNA follows: TGTGCCAGCAGTGGCTCGGGACACCTCTACCAAGAGACCCAGTACTTC. This codes for CASSGSGHLYQETQYF.

The CDR3 reads CASRWTSGGADTQYF. The CDR3 DNA reads TGTGCCAGCAGGTGGACTAGCGGGGGGGCAGATACGCAGTATTTT. The chain employs TRBV2 and TRBJ2-3, with TRBD2 matching 15 bases. The CDR3 covers 15 residues. The germline CDR1 and CDR2 sequences are SNHLY and FYNNEI. Trimming took 6 bases from V and 4 from J; bases not matched to a gene: 2.

V is TRBV5-8 and J is TRBJ1-4, with 9 bases fitting TRBD1. Germline V lookup: CDR1 SGHTS, CDR2 YDEGEE. The CDR3 runs to 16 residues. With V trimmed by 0 bases and J by 8 bases, 8 bases remained unmatched. This CDR3 reads CASSLGRSGQGEKLFF. For the CDR3, the DNA is TGTGCCAGCAGCTTGGGAAGGTCGGGACAGGGAGAAAAACTGTTTTTT.

This clone came up a few times. The gene calls are TRBV6-5 and TRBJ1-1; D might be TRBD1 (6 bases). Germline assignment: CDR1 MNHEY and CDR2 SVGAGI. This CDR3 has 12 amino acids. CDR3 bases: TGTGCAGAACAGGGATGGAACACTGAAGCTTTCTTT. It translates to CAEQGWNTEAFF.

The chain employs TRBV6-4 and TRBJ2-2; D remains ambiguous. This CDR3 comprises 13 residues. V lost 5 bases and J lost 6, with 10 bases in between. Germline lookup yields CDR1 MRHNA and CDR2 SNTAGT. The CDR3 DNA sequence: TGTGCCAGCAGTCCCCAAACGGCCGGGGAGCTGTTTTTT. Translated: CASSPQTAGELFF.

CDR3 residues: CAILGDTETGELFF. The CDR3 DNA reads TGTGCCATCTTGGGGGACACAGAAACCGGGGAGCTGTTTTTT. The rearrangement links TRBV10-3 to TRBJ2-2; D possibly corresponds to TRBD1 (6 bases). The length of the CDR3 is 14 residues. The germline V gene encodes CDR1 ENHRY and CDR2 SYGVKD. V was cut by 8 bases and J by 5 bases, with 15 bases left in between.